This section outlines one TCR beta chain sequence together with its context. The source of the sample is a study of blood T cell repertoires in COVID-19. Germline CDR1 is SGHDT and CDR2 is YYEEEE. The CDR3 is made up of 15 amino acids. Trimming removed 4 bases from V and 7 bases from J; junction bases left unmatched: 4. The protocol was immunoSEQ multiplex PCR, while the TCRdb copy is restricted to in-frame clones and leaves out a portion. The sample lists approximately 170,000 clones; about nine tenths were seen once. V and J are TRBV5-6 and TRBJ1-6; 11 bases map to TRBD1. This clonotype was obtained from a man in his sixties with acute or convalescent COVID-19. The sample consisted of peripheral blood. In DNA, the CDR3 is TGTGCCAGCAGCCGAGGGGACAGGGGGAATTCACCCCTCCACTTT. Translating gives CASSRGDRGNSPLHF. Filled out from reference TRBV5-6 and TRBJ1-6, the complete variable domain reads DAGVTQSPTHLIKTRGQQVTLRCSPKSGHDTVSWYQQALGQGPQFIFQYYEEEERQRGNFPDRFSGHQFPNYSSELNVNALLLGDSALYLCASSRGDRGNSPLHFGNGTRLTVT.